This T cell receptor beta chain was identified during a study of early T cells in non-severe SARS-CoV-2 infection. For the study at large: RNA in bulk from unsorted whole blood was sequenced, and chains were unpaired. Whole-study findings and limits: The study's VDJdb matching favored anti-spike CD8 responses and missed private and CD4 specificities.

This clonotype was observed a few times. The target antigen is unknown. One entry per CDR3 protein, called by TCRdb with MiXCR from the 5' RACE reads. The sample consists of fewer than 75,000 distinct CDR3 sequences, 20% of them appearing once. The germline V gene encodes CDR1 MNHEY and CDR2 SMNVEV (reference sequence). The CDR3 contains 13 residues. V lost 8 bases and J 2 bases, leaving 13 bases between the germline ends. The chain employs TRBV27 and TRBJ2-7; either TRBD1 or TRBD2 may supply D (5 bases each). The origin of this receptor is an adult who was a healthcare worker with PCR-confirmed SARS-CoV-2 infection or an uninfected control (not recorded which). This material consisted of whole blood, taken at baseline. CDR3 sequence: CASSGTVPYEQYF. CDR3 nucleotides: TGTGCCAGCTCAGGGACCGTCCCCTACGAGCAGTACTTC.